This passage covers 26 T cell receptor beta chains from one sample sequenced in a study of T cell changes during pregnancy in multiple sclerosis. Sequencing was performed with immunoSEQ multiplex PCR; in TCRdb, only in-frame clones are kept and a portion is missing. The sample consists of fewer than 60,000 clones, approximately 93% of them appearing once. The material was CD4+ T cells from peripheral blood mononuclear cells, obtained in the third trimester of pregnancy. The receptors derive from a female donor with multiple sclerosis, enrolled in a pregnancy study.

The gene calls are TRBV27 and TRBJ2-5, with TRBD1 as a possible D gene (6 bases). Trimming cost V 3 bases and J 1 base, with 12 bases left between them. This CDR3 has 15 residues. Looked up from germline, CDR1 is MNHEY and CDR2 is SMNVEV (reference sequence). CDR3 nucleotide sequence: TGTGCCAGCAGTTTTACAGGGTGGACCCAAGAGACCCAGTACTTC. This codes for CASSFTGWTQETQYF.

This chain connects TRBV29-1 to TRBJ2-3, with 8 bases lining up with TRBD1. Germline V gene sequence: CDR1 SQVTM, CDR2 ANQGSEA. V lost 6 bases to trimming and J lost 0 bases; unmatched junction nucleotides: 11. This CDR3 is 16 amino acids long. The CDR3 loop reads CSVGAGGVTSTDTQYF. CDR3 coding DNA: TGCAGCGTAGGTGCAGGGGGCGTGACTAGCACAGATACGCAGTATTTT.

This clone was seen only a few times. The rearrangement uses TRBV30 and TRBJ1-1; D ambiguous. The CDR3 length is 13 residues. The V end was cut by 2 bases, the J end by 2 bases, with 9 bases between. Germline CDR1 reads GTSNPN; CDR2 reads SVGIG (reference sequence). The CDR3 loop reads CAWSNGGNTEAFF. CDR3 nucleotides: TGTGCCTGGAGTAACGGCGGTAACACTGAAGCTTTCTTT.

This clone occurred once. The chain couples TRBV9 to TRBJ1-2; 9 nucleotides align to TRBD1. V shed 6 bases and J 2 bases; nucleotides not matched to a gene: 2. Germline CDR1 SGDLS, CDR2 YYNGEE. The CDR3 length is 13 residues. Written as DNA, the CDR3 is TGTGCCAGCACCGGGACAGGGAACTATGGCTACACCTTC. It encodes CASTGTGNYGYTF.

The chain has TRBV7-3 and TRBJ2-7; maybe TRBD1 (5 bases). Trimming removed 5 bases at V and 5 bases at J, with 25 bases between. This CDR3 region has 17 residues. CDR1 is SGHTA, CDR2 FQGTGA, per germline. CDR3 sequence: CASSPIPAGLLLNEQYF. CDR3 sequence (DNA): TGTGCCAGCAGCCCCATCCCGGCAGGGCTCCTTTTGAACGAGCAGTACTTC.

This rearrangement joins TRBV5-1 to TRBJ2-7; 7 positions match TRBD1. The CDR3 length is 13 residues. Losses at the gene ends were 3 bases for V and 3 bases for J; bases not matched to a gene: 3. Germline V gives CDR1 SGHRS, CDR2 YFSETQ. The DNA for the CDR3 is TGCGCCAGCAGCTGGGACAGCGACTACGAGCAGTACTTC. This encodes CASSWDSDYEQYF.

The chain uses TRBV28 and TRBJ1-3; 9 nucleotides match TRBD1. The CDR3 has 15 amino acids. Looked up from germline, CDR1 is MDHEN and CDR2 is SYDVKM. The V segment lost 6 bases and the J segment 3 bases; nucleotides outside the gene matches: 6. CDR3 in amino acids: CASSVQGAGGNTIYF. As DNA, the CDR3 is TGTGCCAGCAGCGTACAGGGGGCAGGTGGAAACACCATATATTTT.

A single count supports this clone. This chain links TRBV30 with TRBJ1-3; D gene uncertain. The germline gives CDR1 GTSNPN, CDR2 SVGIG (reference sequence). The CDR3 extends over 14 amino acids. With 1 base removed from V and 0 bases from J, the gap between germline ends came to 7 bases. The CDR3 DNA is TGTGCCTGGAGTGCGGGGTCCTCTGGAAACACCATATATTTT. Its protein is CAWSAGSSGNTIYF.

A single count supports this clone. This chain's CDR3 is CSVGQGETQYF. For the CDR3, the DNA is TGCAGCGTTGGACAGGGCGAGACCCAGTACTTC. The chain joins TRBV29-1 to TRBJ2-5, with TRBD1 matching 7 bases. The CDR3 loop spans 11 amino acids. Germline CDR1 and CDR2: SQVTM and ANQGSEA. With V trimmed by 4 bases and J by 5 bases, 1 base remained unmatched.

This clone was observed a single time. CDR3 sequence: CASSLGGRPSLAFF. The CDR3 bases are TGTGCCAGCAGCTTAGGCGGGCGCCCAAGTTTGGCTTTCTTT. The chain uses TRBV7-9 and TRBJ1-1, with unresolved D. V lost 1 base and J 11 bases, leaving 17 bases between the germline ends. The CDR3 runs 14 residues. CDR1 is SEHNR, CDR2 FQNEAQ, per germline (reference sequence). Complete variable domain (other parts from reference TRBV7-9 and TRBJ1-1): DTGVSQNPRHKITKRGQNVTFRCDPISEHNRLYWYRQTLGQGPEFLTYFQNEAQLEKSRLLSDRFSAERPKGSFSTLEIQRTEQGDSAMYLCASSLGGRPSLAFFGQGTRLTVV.

The rearrangement links TRBV19 to TRBJ2-7, with D tentatively TRBD1 (5 bases). Trimming left V 3 bases short and J 6 bases short, with 12 bases between. Germline V gene data show CDR1 as LNHDA and CDR2 as SQIVND (reference sequence). This CDR3 has 13 amino acids. CDR3 residues: CASSIGARAEQYF. The CDR3, as DNA: TGTGCCAGTAGTATTGGGGCCAGGGCCGAGCAGTACTTC.

V and J are TRBV28 and TRBJ1-2; 9 bases align to TRBD1. This CDR3 contains 17 residues. The V segment lost 6 bases and the J segment 4 bases; nucleotides outside the gene matches: 15. Germline CDR1 reads MDHEN; CDR2 reads SYDVKM. DNA for the CDR3: TGTGCCAGCAGGCTTGGACAGGGGCCATCGATGGGCTATGGCTACACCTTC. It is translated as CASRLGQGPSMGYGYTF.

This clone was seen a single time. The CDR3 reads CSVDRGVNTEAFF. The CDR3 region has the DNA TGCAGCGTCGACAGGGGGGTGAACACTGAAGCTTTCTTT. J is TRBJ1-1 and V is TRBV29-1; 9 bases are a match to TRBD1. The CDR3 has 13 amino acids. Germline CDR1 and CDR2: SQVTM and ANQGSEA. V dropped 6 bases and J dropped 0; count of bases not matched to a gene: 2.

V is TRBV12-2 and J is TRBJ2-5; the table's D call of TRBD1 was not tested on the DNA. TRBV12-2 is classified as a pseudogene. This CDR3 is built from 20 residues. Here the CDR3 reads CASRLALGCPDRVGQETQYF. The CDR3 DNA follows: TGTGCAAGTCGCTTAGCCTTAGGATGCCCCGACAGGGTAGGCCAAGAGACCCAGTACTTC.

This rearrangement joins TRBV4-1 to TRBJ2-2, with TRBD2 as a possible D gene (8 bases). Trimming took 2 bases from V and 3 from J, leaving 16 bases between them. The germline V gene has CDR1 MGHRA and CDR2 YSYEKL. The CDR3 has 17 amino acids. CDR3 residues: CASSQTGAGGHTGELFF. As DNA, the CDR3 is TGCGCCAGCAGCCAAACAGGGGCGGGAGGACACACCGGGGAGCTGTTTTTT.

The chain combines TRBV18 with TRBJ2-5; TRBD2 matches at 8 bases. Germline V CDR1 and CDR2: KGHSH, LQKENI. This CDR3 has 15 amino acids. V was pared by 3 bases and J by 4 bases, with 7 bases of the junction left unmatched. The CDR3 here is CASSPSSGRRETQYF. The CDR3 DNA follows: TGTGCCAGCTCACCTAGCAGCGGGAGAAGAGAGACCCAGTACTTC.

The rearrangement joins TRBV25-1 to TRBJ1-1; TRBD1 matches 11 bases. The germline gives CDR1 MGHDK, CDR2 SYGVNS. CDR3 length: 15 amino acids. Trimming at V came to 6 bases and at J to 0 bases, leaving 3 bases not matched to a gene. The CDR3 loop is CASRGTGGMNTEAFF. The CDR3 DNA is TGTGCCAGCAGAGGGACAGGGGGAATGAACACTGAAGCTTTCTTT.

V and J are TRBV27 and TRBJ2-7, with TRBD1 as a possible D gene (5 bases). This CDR3 is 14 amino acids long. Trimming shortened V by 6 bases and J by 1 base, and 13 bases separated the two germline ends. Per the germline V gene, CDR1 is MNHEY and CDR2 is SMNVEV (reference sequence). As DNA, the CDR3 is TGTGCCAGCAGGGGGCAGGGAAGGTCCTACGAGCAGTACTTC. It codes for CASRGQGRSYEQYF.

V gene TRBV6-5 combines with J gene TRBJ1-2, with unresolved D. The CDR3 spans 13 residues. Looked up from germline, CDR1 is MNHEY and CDR2 is SVGAGI. The V gene lost 0 bases and the J gene lost 4 bases, with 6 bases spanning the gap. CDR3 sequence (DNA): TGTGCCAGCAGTTACTCGAGTTTCTATGGCTACACCTTC. Translating gives CASSYSSFYGYTF.

The genes are TRBV6-4 and TRBJ1-1; possibly TRBD1 for D (5 bases). V lost 4 bases and J 4 bases, leaving 13 bases between the germline ends. This CDR3 comprises 14 residues. Germline-derived CDR1 and CDR2 are MRHNA and SNTAGT. The CDR3 reads CASSVAGSATEAFF. The CDR3 region has the DNA TGTGCCAGCAGTGTGGCAGGGTCGGCCACTGAAGCTTTCTTT.

This rearrangement joins TRBV27 to TRBJ2-1, with TRBD2 as a possible D gene (6 bases). V was cut by 7 bases and J by 9 bases, with 25 bases left in between. This CDR3 is built from 16 residues. Germline V gene sequence: CDR1 MNHEY, CDR2 SMNVEV (reference sequence). CDR3 nucleotide sequence: TGTGCCAGCACCACTTACCGGGACTCGGGGTCCGGTGAGCAGTTCTTC. This sequence encodes CASTTYRDSGSGEQFF.

The chain couples TRBV14 to TRBJ1-1; possible D gene TRBD1, 6 bases. Between the trimmed V and J ends, which lost 5 bases and 4 bases, there was a span of 14 bases. The germline V gene has CDR1 SGHDN and CDR2 FVKESK. CDR3 length: 14 residues. The CDR3 sequence is CASSFLTGGTEAFF. DNA of the CDR3: TGTGCCAGCAGCTTCTTGACAGGTGGCACTGAAGCTTTCTTT.

The chain combines TRBV7-7 with TRBJ2-5, with 10 bases aligning to TRBD1. J was trimmed by 4 bases and V by 5 bases; bases with no gene match: 4. From germline, CDR1 is SSHAT and CDR2 FNYEAQ (reference sequence). The CDR3 is made up of 14 amino acids. The CDR3 DNA follows: TGTGCCAGCAGCCAGACAGGGGGCACAGAGACCCAGTACTTC. It specifies CASSQTGGTETQYF. Supplemented by reference TRBV7-7 and TRBJ2-5, the full variable domain reads GAGVSQSPRYKVTKRGQDVTLRCDPISSHATLYWYQQALGQGPEFLTYFNYEAQPDKSGLPSDRFSAERPEGSISTLTIQRTEQRDSAMYRCASSQTGGTETQYFGPGTRLLVL.

This clone has a single count. The chain employs TRBV7-9 and TRBJ2-5, with 7 positions matching TRBD2. In germline, CDR1 is SEHNR, CDR2 FQNEAQ (reference sequence). The CDR3 loop spans 15 amino acids. V was pared by 5 bases and J by 1 base, with 7 bases of the junction left unmatched. The CDR3 reads CASSLLTSAQETQYF. The CDR3, as DNA: TGTGCCAGCAGCCTCCTTACTAGCGCCCAAGAGACCCAGTACTTC.

The chain has TRBV6-5 and TRBJ2-7, with 8 bases fitting TRBD2. This CDR3 spans 14 amino acids. Germline V CDR1 and CDR2: MNHEY, SVGAGI. V was clipped by 2 bases and J by 3 bases; unmatched bases: 3. The CDR3 sequence is CASSYTGTSYEQYF. Here the CDR3 DNA reads TGTGCCAGCAGTTACACGGGGACTAGCTACGAGCAGTACTTC.

This chain connects TRBV28 to TRBJ2-6; 7 nucleotides agree with TRBD2. The V gene end was trimmed by 7 bases and the J gene end by 1 base; junction bases not matched to a gene: 4. Germline CDR1 and CDR2: MDHEN and SYDVKM. CDR3 size: 15 residues. CDR3 region: CASTVGGSGANVLTF. The CDR3 DNA follows: TGTGCCAGCACGGTCGGGGGGTCTGGGGCCAACGTCCTGACTTTC.